The entry that follows covers one T cell receptor beta chain sequence. Its recognized antigen is unknown. No qualities accompany the bases; no much larger clone lies one base away. The time point label, read with the paper, signifies: baseline before oral tofacitinib. Lesional scalp punch biopsies and peripheral blood were collected from alopecia areata patients. PBMCs were isolated by density centrifugation and stained for CD3, CD4 and CD8, and CD4+ and CD8+ T cells were sorted on a FACSAria. The library was made by the immunoSEQ multiplex PCR assay. RNA was extracted from all samples and reverse transcribed into cDNA, which served as template for TCR sequencing. First-strand cDNA was synthesized using SuperScript III with a 2:1 mix of oligo-dT and random hexamers. A synthetic immune receptor repertoire was used to assess amplification bias, and residual bias was removed computationally. The authors' pipeline ran thus. Raw reads were preprocessed to remove errors, and CDR3 was defined according to IMGT conventions as the region from the conserved cysteine to phenylalanine. To get clonality, Shannon entropy was normalized by log2 of the number of productive unique TCRs and the result was subtracted from 1. Whether each scalp clone was CD4 or CD8 was inferred by checking scalp TCRbeta sequences against the CD4 and CD8 repertoires from sorted blood. TCRdb's version of the immuneACCESS table is confined to in-frame rearrangements and falls short of the full clone set. An unresolved V gene accounts for under half of the shortfall where checked; the remainder is of unknown origin. The DNA gave D and trimming, while V, J and clone size come from that table. Recorded for this sample are over 110,000 clones; approximately 51% of them occurred a single time. Of the sample, 0.85% to 1% falls within the top ten clones.

Trimming costs V 1 base and J 1 base, and their ends lie 11 bases apart. The CDR3 has 15 amino acids, counting the end cysteine and phenylalanine. This entry keeps only the CDR3 DNA: 45 bases, framed from base 1. The germline V gene encodes CDR1 MDHEN and CDR2 SYDVKM. The entry originates in a study of CD8+ T cells in alopecia areata (dated by TCRdb to 2016 to 2018). With regard to the full study: Treated patients were enrolled in an open-label pilot trial of oral tofacitinib, 5 to 10 mg twice daily, for moderate-to-severe alopecia areata. The study used high-throughput TCRbeta sequencing to examine T cell clonal expansion in alopecia areata, in both the C3H/HeJ mouse model and human patients. Tofacitinib was administered for 6 to 18 months, and 6 months of follow-up off drug were then conducted to assess delayed response and recurrence. Scalp clonality was compared across normal scalp (n=4), patchy alopecia areata scalp (n=8), and alopecia totalis/universalis scalp (n=8). immunoSEQ multiplex PCR using 35 Vbeta forward primers and 13 Jbeta reverse primers was used to amplify TCRbeta CDR3 regions. Biopsies were taken from tofacitinib-treated patients at baseline and at 4 and 24 weeks of treatment, and a later scalp biopsy was taken in several of the tofacitinib-treated patients. Scalp tissue and sorted CD4+ and CD8+ peripheral blood T cells from patchy and totalis/universalis alopecia areata patients and from healthy controls were covered by human TCRbeta sequencing. The RNA source kit depended on sample type: the PAXgene miRNA kit for fixed scalp, the miRNeasy kit for PBMCs, and the RNeasy kit for mouse skin. Beyond this particular receptor, the publication reports: Lesional scalp, especially in alopecia totalis/universalis, showed higher clonality and more expanded CD8+ clones than normal scalp, suggesting antigenic drive. Unlike mouse skin, which is dominated by gammadelta T cells, normal human skin has resident alphabeta T cells that are also sequenced, and this complicates analysis of the scalp TCR repertoire. Shared TCR sequences between patients were less evident than in mice, which may be partly attributable to HLA diversity in the patient population.

This sequence uses TRBV28 and TRBJ2-7; TRBD2 is perhaps the D gene, given 5 matching bases. The sequence derives from a human donor with alopecia areata. The input for sequencing was CD4+ T cells sorted from blood, taken at week 0. The CDR3 is CASSLSRVGSYEQYF. The bases are TGTGCCAGCAGTTTATCGCGGGTCGGTTCCTACGAGCAGTACTTC. Beyond the CDR3, the reference TRBV28 and TRBJ2-7 genes provide the residues; the full variable domain reads: DVKVTQSSRYLVKRTGEKVFLECVQDMDHENMFWYRQDPGLGLRLIYFSYDVKMKEKGDIPEGYSVSREKKERFSLILESASTNQTSMYLCASSLSRVGSYEQYFGPGTRLTVT.